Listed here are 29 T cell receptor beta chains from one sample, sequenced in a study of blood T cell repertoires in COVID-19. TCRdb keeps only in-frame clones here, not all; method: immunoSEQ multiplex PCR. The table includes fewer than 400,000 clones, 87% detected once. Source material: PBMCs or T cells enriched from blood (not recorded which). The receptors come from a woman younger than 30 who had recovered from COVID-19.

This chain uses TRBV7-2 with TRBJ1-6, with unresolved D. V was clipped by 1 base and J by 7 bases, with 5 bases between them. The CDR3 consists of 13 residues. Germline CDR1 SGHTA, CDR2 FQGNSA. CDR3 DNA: TGTGCCAGCAGCTTAGGAGGGAATTCACCCCTCCACTTT. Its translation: CASSLGGNSPLHF.

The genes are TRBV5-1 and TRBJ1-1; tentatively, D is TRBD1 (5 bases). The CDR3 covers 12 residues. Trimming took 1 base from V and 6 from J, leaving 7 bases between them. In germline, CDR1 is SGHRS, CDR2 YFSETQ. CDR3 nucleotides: TGCGCCAGCAGCTTGCCAGGGCCTGAAGCTTTCTTT. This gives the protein CASSLPGPEAFF.

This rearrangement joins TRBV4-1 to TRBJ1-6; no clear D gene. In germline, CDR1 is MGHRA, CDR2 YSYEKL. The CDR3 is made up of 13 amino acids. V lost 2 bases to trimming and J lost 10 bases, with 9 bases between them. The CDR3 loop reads CASSQKAESPLHF. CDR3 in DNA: TGCGCCAGCAGCCAAAAGGCGGAATCACCCCTCCACTTT.

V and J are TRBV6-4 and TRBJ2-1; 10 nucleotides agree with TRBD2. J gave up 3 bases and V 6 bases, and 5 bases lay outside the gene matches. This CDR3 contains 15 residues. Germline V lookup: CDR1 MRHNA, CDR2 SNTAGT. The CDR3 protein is CASSRLAGDYNEQFF. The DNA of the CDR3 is TGTGCCAGCAGCAGACTAGCGGGTGACTACAATGAGCAGTTCTTC.

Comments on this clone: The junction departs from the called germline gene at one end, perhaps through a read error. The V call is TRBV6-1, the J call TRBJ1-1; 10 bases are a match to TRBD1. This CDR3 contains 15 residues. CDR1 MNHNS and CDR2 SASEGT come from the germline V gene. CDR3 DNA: TGTGCCAGCAGGGAAGACAGGGGGCGCGACACTGAAGCTTTCTTT. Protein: CASREDRGRDTEAFF.

The CDR3 protein is CASSMGTLYGYTF. CDR3 coding DNA: TGTGCCAGTAGTATGGGGACACTCTATGGCTACACCTTC. The chain combines TRBV19 with TRBJ1-2, with a tentative D call TRBD1 (6 bases). The V end was cut by 3 bases, the J end by 4 bases, with 9 bases between. In germline, CDR1 is LNHDA, CDR2 SQIVND (reference sequence). This CDR3 is 13 amino acids long. Drawing the rest from reference TRBV19 and TRBJ1-2, the complete variable domain is DGGITQSPKYLFRKEGQNVTLSCEQNLNHDAMYWYRQDPGQGLRLIYYSQIVNDFQKGDIAEGYSVSREKKESFPLTVTSAQKNPTAFYLCASSMGTLYGYTFGSGTRLTVV.

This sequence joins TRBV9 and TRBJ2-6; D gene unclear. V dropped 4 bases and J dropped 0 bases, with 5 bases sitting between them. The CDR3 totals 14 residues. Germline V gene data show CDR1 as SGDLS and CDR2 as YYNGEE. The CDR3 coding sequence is TGTGCCAGCAGCCCGAGCTCTGGGGCCAACGTCCTGACTTTC. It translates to CASSPSSGANVLTF.

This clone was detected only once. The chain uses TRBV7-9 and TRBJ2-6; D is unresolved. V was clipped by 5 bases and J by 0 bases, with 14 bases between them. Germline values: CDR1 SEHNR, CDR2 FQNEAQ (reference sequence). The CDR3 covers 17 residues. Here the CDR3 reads CASSPPPRSSGANVLTF. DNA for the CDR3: TGTGCCAGCAGCCCTCCCCCGCGGTCCTCTGGGGCCAACGTCCTGACTTTC.

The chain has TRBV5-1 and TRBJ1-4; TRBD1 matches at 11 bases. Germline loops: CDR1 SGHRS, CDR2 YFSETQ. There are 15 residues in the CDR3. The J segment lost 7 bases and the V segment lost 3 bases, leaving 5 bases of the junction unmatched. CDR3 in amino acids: CASSSDGTGGEKLFF. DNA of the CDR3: TGCGCCAGCAGCTCGGACGGGACAGGGGGTGAAAAACTGTTTTTT.

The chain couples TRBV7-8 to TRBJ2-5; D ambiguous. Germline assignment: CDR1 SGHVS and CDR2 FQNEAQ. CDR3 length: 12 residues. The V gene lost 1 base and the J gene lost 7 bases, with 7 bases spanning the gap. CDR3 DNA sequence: TGTGCCAGCAGCTTAGACGCCGGGACCCAGTACTTC. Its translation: CASSLDAGTQYF.

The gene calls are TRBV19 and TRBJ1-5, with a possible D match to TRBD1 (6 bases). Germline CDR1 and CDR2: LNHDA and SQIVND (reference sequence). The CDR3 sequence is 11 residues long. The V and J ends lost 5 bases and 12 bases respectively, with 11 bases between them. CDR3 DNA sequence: TGTGCCAGTAGTTCGACCAGGGGCCAGCATTTT. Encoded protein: CASSSTRGQHF. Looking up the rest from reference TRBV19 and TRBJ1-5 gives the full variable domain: DGGITQSPKYLFRKEGQNVTLSCEQNLNHDAMYWYRQDPGQGLRLIYYSQIVNDFQKGDIAEGYSVSREKKESFPLTVTSAQKNPTAFYLCASSSTRGQHFGDGTRLSIL.

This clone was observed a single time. The CDR3 bases are TGTGCCAGCAGTTTCCGAGGGGGAAATTCACCCCTCCACTTT. The encoded protein is CASSFRGGNSPLHF. The chain uses TRBV28 and TRBJ1-6, with a tentative D call TRBD1 (6 bases). Germline V gene lookup returns CDR1 MDHEN and CDR2 SYDVKM. The CDR3 loop spans 14 amino acids. The V and J ends lost 3 bases and 7 bases respectively, with 10 bases between them.

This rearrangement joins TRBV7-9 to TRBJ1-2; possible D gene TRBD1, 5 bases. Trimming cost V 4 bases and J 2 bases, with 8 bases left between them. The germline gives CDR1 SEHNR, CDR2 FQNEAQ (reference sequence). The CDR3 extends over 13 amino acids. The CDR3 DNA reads TGTGCCAGCAGCTCGGGACTGAACTATGGCTACACCTTC. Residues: CASSSGLNYGYTF.

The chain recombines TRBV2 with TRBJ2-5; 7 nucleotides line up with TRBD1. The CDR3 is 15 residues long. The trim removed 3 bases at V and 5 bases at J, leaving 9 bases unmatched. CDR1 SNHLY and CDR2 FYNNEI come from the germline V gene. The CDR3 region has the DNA TGTGCCAGCAGTGATATAAACAGGGGCGGGGAGACCCAGTACTTC. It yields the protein CASSDINRGGETQYF.

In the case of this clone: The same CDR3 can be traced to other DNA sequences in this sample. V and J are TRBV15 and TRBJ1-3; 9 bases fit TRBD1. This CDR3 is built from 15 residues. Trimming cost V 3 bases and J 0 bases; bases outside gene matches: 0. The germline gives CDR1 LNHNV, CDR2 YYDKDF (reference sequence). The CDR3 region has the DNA TGTGCCACCAGCAGGGACAGGGGCTCTGGAAACACCATATATTTT. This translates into CATSRDRGSGNTIYF. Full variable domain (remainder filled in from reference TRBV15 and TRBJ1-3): DAMVIQNPRYQVTQFGKPVTLSCSQTLNHNVMYWYQQKSSQAPKLLFHYYDKDFNNEADTPDNFQSRRPNTSFCFLDIRSPGLGDTAMYLCATSRDRGSGNTIYFGEGSWLTVV.

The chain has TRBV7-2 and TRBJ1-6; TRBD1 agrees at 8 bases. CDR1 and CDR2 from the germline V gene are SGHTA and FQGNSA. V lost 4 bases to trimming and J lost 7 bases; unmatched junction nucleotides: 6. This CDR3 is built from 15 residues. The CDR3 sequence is CASSWTRTGNSPLHF. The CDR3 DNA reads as TGTGCCAGCAGCTGGACCCGGACAGGGAATTCACCCCTCCACTTT.

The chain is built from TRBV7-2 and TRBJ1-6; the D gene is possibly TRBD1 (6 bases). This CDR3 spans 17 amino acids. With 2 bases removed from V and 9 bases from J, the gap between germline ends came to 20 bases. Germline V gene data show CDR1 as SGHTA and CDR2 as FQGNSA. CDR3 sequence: CASSLHIAGEGFSPLHF. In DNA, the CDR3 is TGTGCCAGCAGCTTACATATCGCAGGGGAAGGATTTTCACCCCTCCACTTT.

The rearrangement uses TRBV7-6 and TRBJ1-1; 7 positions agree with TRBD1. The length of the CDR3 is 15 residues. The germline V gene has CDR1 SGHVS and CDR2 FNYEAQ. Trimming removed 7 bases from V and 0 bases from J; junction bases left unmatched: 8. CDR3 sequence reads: CASTSQGQLNTEAFF. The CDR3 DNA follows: TGTGCCAGCACCTCCCAGGGACAGTTGAACACTGAAGCTTTCTTT.

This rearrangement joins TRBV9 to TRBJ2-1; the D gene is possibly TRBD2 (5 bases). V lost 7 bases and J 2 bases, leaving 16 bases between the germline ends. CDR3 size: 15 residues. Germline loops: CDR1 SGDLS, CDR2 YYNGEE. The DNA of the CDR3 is TGTGCCAGCTCCCCGTTGGTAGCGACCTACAATGAGCAGTTCTTC. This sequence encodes CASSPLVATYNEQFF.

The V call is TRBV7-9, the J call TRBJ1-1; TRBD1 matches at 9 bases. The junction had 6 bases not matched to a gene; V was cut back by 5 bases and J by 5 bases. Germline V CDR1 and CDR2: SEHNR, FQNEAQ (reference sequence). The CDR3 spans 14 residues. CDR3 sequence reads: CASSPRTGVTEAFF. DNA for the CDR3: TGTGCCAGCAGCCCAAGGACAGGGGTTACTGAAGCTTTCTTT.

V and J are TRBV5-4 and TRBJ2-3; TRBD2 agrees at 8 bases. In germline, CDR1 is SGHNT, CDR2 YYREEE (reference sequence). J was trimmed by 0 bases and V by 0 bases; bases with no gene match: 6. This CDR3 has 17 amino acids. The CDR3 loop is CASSLDPTSASTDTQYF. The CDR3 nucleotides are TGTGCCAGCAGCTTGGATCCGACTAGCGCAAGCACAGATACGCAGTATTTT. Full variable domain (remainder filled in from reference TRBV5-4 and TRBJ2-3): ETGVTQSPTHLIKTRGQQVTLRCSSQSGHNTVSWYQQALGQGPQFIFQYYREEENGRGNFPPRFSGLQFPNYSSELNVNALELDDSALYLCASSLDPTSASTDTQYFGPGTRLTVL.

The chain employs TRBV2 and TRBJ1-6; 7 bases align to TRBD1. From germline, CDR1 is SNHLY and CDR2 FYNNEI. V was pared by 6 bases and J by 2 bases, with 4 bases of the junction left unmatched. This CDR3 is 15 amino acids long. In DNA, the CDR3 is TGTGCCAGCAGGGGACAGAGCCCCTATAATTCACCCCTCCACTTT. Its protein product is CASRGQSPYNSPLHF.

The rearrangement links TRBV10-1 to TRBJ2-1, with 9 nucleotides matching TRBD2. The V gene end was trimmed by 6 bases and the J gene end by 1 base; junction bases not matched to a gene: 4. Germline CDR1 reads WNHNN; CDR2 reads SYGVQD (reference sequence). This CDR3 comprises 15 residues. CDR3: CASRDLAGSYNEQFF. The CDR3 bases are TGCGCCAGCAGGGATCTAGCGGGGTCCTACAATGAGCAGTTCTTC.

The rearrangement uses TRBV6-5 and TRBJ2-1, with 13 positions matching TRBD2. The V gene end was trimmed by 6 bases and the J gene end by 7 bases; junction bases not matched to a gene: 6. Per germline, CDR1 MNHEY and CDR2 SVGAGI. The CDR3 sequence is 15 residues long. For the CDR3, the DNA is TGTGCCAGCAGAAGGACTAGCGGGAGTGATAATGAGCAGTTCTTC. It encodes CASRRTSGSDNEQFF.

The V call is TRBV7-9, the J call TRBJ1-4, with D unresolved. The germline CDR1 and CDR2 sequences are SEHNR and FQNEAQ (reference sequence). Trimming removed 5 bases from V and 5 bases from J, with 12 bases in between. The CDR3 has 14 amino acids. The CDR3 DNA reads TGTGCCAGCAGCATGTCAATTGTCAATGAAAAACTGTTTTTT. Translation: CASSMSIVNEKLFF.

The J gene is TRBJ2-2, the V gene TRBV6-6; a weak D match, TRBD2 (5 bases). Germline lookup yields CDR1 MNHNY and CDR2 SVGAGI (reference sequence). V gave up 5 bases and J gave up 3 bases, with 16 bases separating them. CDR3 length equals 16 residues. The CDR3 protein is CASSPLGYPDTGELFF. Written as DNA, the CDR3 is TGTGCCAGCAGTCCACTAGGCTACCCTGACACCGGGGAGCTGTTTTTT.

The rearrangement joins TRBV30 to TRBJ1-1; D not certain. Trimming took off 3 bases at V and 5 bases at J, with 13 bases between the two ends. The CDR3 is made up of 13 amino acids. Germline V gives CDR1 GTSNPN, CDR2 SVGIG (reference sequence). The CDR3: CAWSPVGGTEAFF. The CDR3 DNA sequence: TGTGCCTGGAGCCCCGTCGGAGGTACTGAAGCTTTCTTT. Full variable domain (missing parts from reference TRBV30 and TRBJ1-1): SQTIHQWPATLVQPVGSPLSLECTVEGTSNPNLYWYRQAAGRGLQLLFYSVGIGQISSEVPQNLSASRPQDRQFILSSKKLLLSDSGFYLCAWSPVGGTEAFFGQGTRLTVV.

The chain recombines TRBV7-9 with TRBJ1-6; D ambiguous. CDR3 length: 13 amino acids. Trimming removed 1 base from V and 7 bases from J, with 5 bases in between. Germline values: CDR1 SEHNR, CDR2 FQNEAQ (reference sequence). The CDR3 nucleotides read TGTGCCAGCAGCTTAGGTAGAAATTCACCCCTCCACTTT. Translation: CASSLGRNSPLHF.

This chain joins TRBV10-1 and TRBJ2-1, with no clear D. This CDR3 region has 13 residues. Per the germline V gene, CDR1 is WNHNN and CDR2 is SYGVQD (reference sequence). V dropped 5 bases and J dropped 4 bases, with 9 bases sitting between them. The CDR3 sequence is CASSQTKYNEQFF. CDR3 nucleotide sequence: TGCGCCAGCAGTCAAACAAAATACAATGAGCAGTTCTTC.